A selection of T cell receptor beta chains follows, all from one sample in a study of cytomegalovirus exposure and HLA in healthy donors. The protocol was immunoSEQ multiplex PCR, while the TCRdb copy is restricted to in-frame clones and leaves out a portion. Its table records 35,000 to 45,000 clones. Sequencing input: PBMCs. Receptor source: a man aged 40-49 years in good health and CMV-seropositive. CDR3s include the opening cysteine and the closing phenylalanine or tryptophan. The D gene is left open where the match is weak.

v_call,d_call,j_call,cdr3_nt,cdr3_aa
TRBV27,.,TRBJ1-4,TGTGCCTCGAGTCTCGGAACTAATGAAAAACTGTTTTTT,CASSLGTNEKLFF
TRBV2,.,TRBJ2-7,TGTGCCAGCAGTGAATCTCCTGACTCCTACGAGCAGTACTTC,CASSESPDSYEQYF
TRBV5-1,TRBD1,TRBJ1-1,TGCGCCAGCAGCTTGCGGGGACAGGGGACTGAAGCTTTCTTT,CASSLRGQGTEAFF
TRBV28,TRBD1,TRBJ2-1,TGTGCCAGCAGTCCTACCGGACAGGGGCTCAATGAGCAGTTCTTC,CASSPTGQGLNEQFF
TRBV30,.,TRBJ2-1,TGTGCCTGCTCCAGCGGATTGACGGGGGAGCAGTTCTTC,CACSSGLTGEQFF
TRBV28,TRBD1,TRBJ1-3,TGTGCCAGCAGTCCCTCGGGGACAGGGAGGAACACCATATATTTT,CASSPSGTGRNTIYF
TRBV27,TRBD2,TRBJ2-1,TGTGCCAGCAGTCCCCTCGCGGGAGGTTCCTACAATGAGCAGTTCTTC,CASSPLAGGSYNEQFF
TRBV6-1,.,TRBJ2-7,TGTGCCAGCACCAGCCGAGAGGGCTACGAGCAGTACTTC,CASTSREGYEQYF
TRBV7-8,.,TRBJ2-3,TGTGCCAGCGGGTCTATTCGGGGAGATACGCAGTATTTT,CASGSIRGDTQYF
TRBV2,.,TRBJ1-1,TGTGCTACAAGGGGCACTGAAGCTTTCTTT,CATRGTEAFF
TRBV10-3,TRBD2,TRBJ2-1,TGTGCCATCAGTGAGTCGGGCGCGACTAGCGGGAGTTCCTACAATGAGCAGTTCTTC,CAISESGATSGSSYNEQFF
TRBV6-4,.,TRBJ2-3,TGTGCCAGCAGTGACCAGGGCCCAGCAGATACGCAGTATTTT,CASSDQGPADTQYF
TRBV30,TRBD1,TRBJ1-2,TGTGCCTGGAGTGACAGGGGGCGAGCCTATGGCTACACCTTC,CAWSDRGRAYGYTF
TRBV5-1,.,TRBJ1-2,TGCGCCAGCAGCTTGGATCAGAACTATGGCTACACCTTC,CASSLDQNYGYTF
TRBV30,.,TRBJ1-2,TGTGCCTGGAGAAGCCGGGGGGCGGTCGATGGCTACACCTTC,CAWRSRGAVDGYTF
TRBV7-2,.,TRBJ2-1,TGTGCCAGCAGCTTAGTGGCAGAACGCAATGAGCAGTTCTTC,CASSLVAERNEQFF
TRBV11-3,.,TRBJ2-7,TGTGCCAGCAGCGCCTATTACGAGCAGTACTTC,CASSAYYEQYF
TRBV16,TRBD1,TRBJ1-4,TGTGCCAGCAGCCGCTTGGGACAGGGGAATGAAAAACTGTTTTTT,CASSRLGQGNEKLFF
TRBV2,TRBD2,TRBJ2-7,TGTGCCAGCAGTGGCGGGGACTTCCGGGGGGACGAGCAGTACTTC,CASSGGDFRGDEQYF
TRBV2,TRBD1,TRBJ2-7,TGTGCCAGCAGAGGGACAGGGACTTACGAGCAGTACTTC,CASRGTGTYEQYF
TRBV19,.,TRBJ1-1,TGTGCCAGTAGTTTACGCCCCGGGGGGACTGAAGCTTTCTTT,CASSLRPGGTEAFF
TRBV18,TRBD2,TRBJ2-7,TGTGCCAGCTCACCTGGGACTAGCTCTGGCGGAGAGCAGTACTTC,CASSPGTSSGGEQYF
TRBV7-3,TRBD1,TRBJ1-6,TGTGCCAGCGGAAGGGCAGGGGGTTCACCCCTCCACTTT,CASGRAGGSPLHF
TRBV10-1,.,TRBJ1-4,TGCGCCAGCAGTGGACAGATTAATGAAAAACTGTTTTTT,CASSGQINEKLFF
TRBV19,TRBD2,TRBJ2-7,TGTGCCAGTAGTTTCCGGGAGGGACTCGAGCAGTACTTC,CASSFREGLEQYF
TRBV30,TRBD1,TRBJ1-4,TGTGCCTGGAGTCTGGGACAGGGGTATGAAAAACTGTTTTTT,CAWSLGQGYEKLFF
TRBV30,TRBD1,TRBJ1-2,TGTGCCAGAACCCCGGGACAGGGGGGGTCTGGCTACACCTTC,CARTPGQGGSGYTF
TRBV10-3,TRBD2,TRBJ2-7,TGTGCCATCAGTGAGTCGGGGACTGGGGGGGACGAGCAGTACTTC,CAISESGTGGDEQYF
TRBV2,.,TRBJ2-3,TGTGCCAGCAATCGAGGCACAGATACGCAGTATTTT,CASNRGTDTQYF
TRBV10-2,TRBD2,TRBJ2-3,TGCGCCAGCAGTGGACTAGCGGGCACAGATACGCAGTATTTT,CASSGLAGTDTQYF
TRBV18,TRBD2,TRBJ2-7,TGTGCCAGCTCACCCCAGGTTAGCGGGCTCTCCTACGAGCAGTACTTC,CASSPQVSGLSYEQYF
TRBV6-5,.,TRBJ1-4,TGTGCCAGCAGTTATGGGAGGGCAACTAATGAAAAACTGTTTTTT,CASSYGRATNEKLFF
TRBV19,TRBD2,TRBJ2-7,TGTGCCAGTAGTATAGACCCCGGGACTAGCGGGTCTGAGCAGTACTTC,CASSIDPGTSGSEQYF
TRBV6-1,.,TRBJ2-7,TGTGCCAGCACCGGAGGGACTCGCCCCACGGAGCAGTACTTC,CASTGGTRPTEQYF
TRBV9,.,TRBJ1-3,TGTGCCAGCAGCGTAGAGTCCCAAGGAGACACCATATATTTT,CASSVESQGDTIYF
TRBV30,.,TRBJ1-2,TGTGCCTGGAGTACCCCAGGACTTCTCTATGGCTACACCTTC,CAWSTPGLLYGYTF
TRBV27,.,TRBJ2-2,TGTGCCAGCAGTCTAGGGAGGGGGGAGCTGTTTTTT,CASSLGRGELFF
TRBV7-3,TRBD2,TRBJ2-1,TGTGCCAGCAGCGTAGGACTAGCGGGAGGGGGAAAGTTCTTC,CASSVGLAGGGKFF
TRBV27,.,TRBJ2-1,TGTGCCAGCAGTCCCCGGGCCCAGGGTGAGCAGTTCTTC,CASSPRAQGEQFF
TRBV11-3,.,TRBJ1-1,TGTGCCAGCAGCTTAGAAGCCGGGGTGGCCACTGAAGCTTTCTTT,CASSLEAGVATEAFF
TRBV6-1,.,TRBJ1-5,TGTGCCAGCAGTGTTCAGGGGCAGGATCAGCCCCAGCATTTT,CASSVQGQDQPQHF
TRBV27,TRBD2,TRBJ2-1,TGTGCCAGCAGGTTGGGGGGAGGGCCAAGTGAGCAGTTCTTC,CASRLGGGPSEQFF
TRBV4-3,TRBD2,TRBJ2-7,TGCGCCAGCAGCCAAGATATTTGGACTAGCGGATACGAGCAGTACTTC,CASSQDIWTSGYEQYF
TRBV19,TRBD1,TRBJ1-2,TGTGCCAGTAGATTGGACAGGGGGCATGGCTACACCTTC,CASRLDRGHGYTF
TRBV4-1,.,TRBJ1-5,TGCGCCAGCAGCCAAGACACTAATCAGCCCCAGCATTTT,CASSQDTNQPQHF
TRBV6-1,TRBD1,TRBJ1-5,TGTGCCAGCAGTGAAATAACAGGGGGGGATCAGCCCCAGCATTTT,CASSEITGGDQPQHF
TRBV28,.,TRBJ2-6,TGTGCCAGCGTAGGGGCGGCTGGGGCCTCTGGGGCCAACGTCCTGACTTTC,CASVGAAGASGANVLTF
TRBV28,TRBD2,TRBJ2-1,TGTGCCAGCAGACTGGGACTAGCGGGAGCCAATGAGCAGTTCTTC,CASRLGLAGANEQFF
TRBV19,.,TRBJ1-3,TGTGCCAGTAGTATTGGTTTACTAATCTCTGGAAACACCATATATTTT,CASSIGLLISGNTIYF